The entry below describes one T cell receptor beta chain. The antigen is undetermined. The data were taken from a study of CD8+ T cells in alopecia areata. Looking at the study overall: Once tofacitinib had been taken for 6 to 18 months, 6 months off drug followed.

Study findings and constraints: Although TCR sharing was seen in mice, sharing across patients was less clear, possibly for HLA-related reasons. Alphabeta T cells residing in normal skin are also sequenced in scalp samples. Clonality exceeded that of normal scalp in lesional scalp, most notably in alopecia totalis/universalis.

Germline CDR1 is SGHTA and CDR2 is FQGNSA. This CDR3 has 16 residues. As to treatment: oral pan-JAK inhibitor, 5-10 mg twice daily. Specimens obtained from alopecia areata patients comprised lesional scalp punch biopsies and peripheral blood. RNA was isolated and reverse transcribed to cDNA, the sequencing template. The protocol was immunoSEQ multiplex PCR, while the TCRdb copy is restricted to in-frame clones and leaves out a portion. This repertoire shows about 5,400 clones, 71% found once; its top ten account for less than 15%. The chain joins TRBV7-2 to TRBJ2-5; D may match TRBD1 or TRBD2 (5 bases each). The J call may be faulty, since TRBJ2-7 better matches the DNA end. This sequence was found in a human donor with alopecia areata. This material consisted of skin, taken at week 24, from a patient treated with tofacitinib. The CDR3 loop is CASSLATGPSSYEQYF. The CDR3 nucleotides read TGTGCCAGCAGCCTCGCCACGGGACCTAGCTCCTACGAGCAGTACTTC.